This T cell receptor beta chain emerged from a study of T cells after yellow fever vaccination. Points from the study as a whole: Sequencing of sorted memory subsets on day 0 failed to detect almost all vaccine-responding clonotypes. In FACS-sorted repertoires, abundant clonotypes from the bulk population could appear as contaminants. Post-booster samples contained most primary-vaccination clones (about 96% CD4, roughly 88% CD8).

The table lists this clonotype with many counts. V was cut by 5 bases and J by 3 bases, with 8 bases left in between. The CDR3 covers 12 residues. Germline V gives CDR1 SEHNR, CDR2 FQNEAQ (reference sequence). A 5'RACE template-switching step, the method used to make TCR cDNA, added a universal primer site and UMIs. TCRdb re-called the 5' RACE reads through MiXCR, storing one row per CDR3 protein. The sample lists tens of thousands of distinct CDR3 sequences; 4.5% to 5.5% were seen once. The chain recombines TRBV7-9 with TRBJ2-7; maybe TRBD2 (5 bases). The source was PBMCs, either bulk or a sorted T-cell subset (CD4+, CD8+, memory, or dextramer-sorted; not recorded which), collected 15 days after the yellow fever booster vaccination. The TCR sequence derives from a man aged 30 to 39 who received the YFV17D yellow fever vaccine. CDR3 DNA: TGTGCCAGCAGCCCTAGCCACTACGAGCAGTACTTC. Translated, it gives CASSPSHYEQYF. Together with reference TRBV7-9 and TRBJ2-7, the CDR3 gives the full variable domain: DTGVSQNPRHKITKRGQNVTFRCDPISEHNRLYWYRQTLGQGPEFLTYFQNEAQLEKSRLLSDRFSAERPKGSFSTLEIQRTEQGDSAMYLCASSPSHYEQYFGPGTRLTVT.